This passage covers 18 T cell receptor beta chains from one sample sequenced in a study of brain T cells in children with intractable seizures. Some clones are missing from TCRdb's copy, which holds only in-frame ones; the method was immunoSEQ multiplex PCR. The repertoire holds about 340,000 clones, 93% seen once, with about 6% in the top ten. As for time point: blood from clinic visit 5 months post-surgery; TSC patient then seizure free. The sample in question was peripheral blood, obtained 4 to 6 months after surgery. These receptors came from a boy in the first two years of life with tuberous sclerosis and intractable seizures.

V and J are TRBV12-5 and TRBJ1-6; 9 nucleotides agree with TRBD1. This CDR3 spans 19 amino acids. Trimming took 5 bases from V and 10 from J; bases not matched to a gene: 21. Germline loops: CDR1 LGHNT, CDR2 FRNRAP. The CDR3 nucleotides read TGTGCTAGTGGTCCTGACCAGGGACGCTTACAGGGGGCGCGGTCACCCCTCCACTTT. It translates to CASGPDQGRLQGARSPLHF. Using reference TRBV12-5 and TRBJ1-6 for the parts outside the CDR3, the full variable domain is DARVTQTPRHKVTEMGQEVTMRCQPILGHNTVFWYRQTMMQGLELLAYFRNRAPLDDSGMPKDRFSAEMPDATLATLKIQPSEPRDSAVYFCASGPDQGRLQGARSPLHFGNGTRLTVT.

CDR3 nucleotide sequence: TGTGCCAGCTCACCCGTGGGGCTAGCTAACTATGGCTACACCTTC. The encoded protein is CASSPVGLANYGYTF. The genes are TRBV18 and TRBJ1-2, with D perhaps matching TRBD1 (5 bases). The CDR3 has 15 residues. V was trimmed by 3 bases and J by 0 bases, leaving 11 bases between them. Germline values: CDR1 KGHSH, CDR2 LQKENI.

CDR3 sequence (DNA): TGTGCCAGCAGCCAAGAGCTTGGGATAGCCTACGAGCAGTACTTC. The encoded protein is CASSQELGIAYEQYF. This chain links TRBV4-2 with TRBJ2-7; D is undetermined. Germline V CDR1 and CDR2: LGHNA, YNFKEQ. The V end was cut by 0 bases, the J end by 2 bases, with 11 bases between. The CDR3 spans 15 residues.

The rearrangement links TRBV9 to TRBJ2-1; no definite D call. The CDR3 is made up of 18 amino acids. Germline CDR1 is SGDLS and CDR2 is YYNGEE. Trimming removed 1 base from V and 0 bases from J, with 17 bases in between. The CDR3 protein is CASSVKPVPLSSYNEQFF. The DNA of the CDR3 is TGTGCCAGCAGCGTAAAACCCGTACCGTTGAGCTCCTACAATGAGCAGTTCTTC.

This chain links TRBV2 with TRBJ1-2, with D unclear. The CDR3 consists of 15 residues. V lost 6 bases and J 6 bases, leaving 20 bases between the germline ends. From germline, CDR1 is SNHLY and CDR2 FYNNEI. The CDR3 spells CASSLTTGLNNGYTF. In DNA, the CDR3 is TGTGCCAGCAGCCTCACGACGGGCCTCAACAATGGCTACACCTTC.

J is TRBJ2-7 and V is TRBV30, with D possibly matching TRBD2 (5 bases). The CDR3 totals 14 residues. CDR1 and CDR2 from the germline V gene are GTSNPN and SVGIG (reference sequence). V was clipped by 2 bases and J by 4 bases, with 15 bases between them. The CDR3 reads CAWSFKRDTYEQYF. The CDR3 nucleotides read TGTGCCTGGAGTTTCAAACGGGATACATACGAGCAGTACTTC.

V gene TRBV30 combines with J gene TRBJ2-3; 8 positions match TRBD2. The V gene end was trimmed by 1 base and the J gene end by 4 bases; junction bases not matched to a gene: 7. Germline V gene lookup returns CDR1 GTSNPN and CDR2 SVGIG (reference sequence). The CDR3 runs to 15 residues. The CDR3 DNA follows: TGTGCCTGGAGTGGCTTTACTAGCGGCTCAGATACGCAGTATTTT. The encoded protein is CAWSGFTSGSDTQYF.

V is TRBV6-6 and J is TRBJ2-7, with TRBD2 as a possible D gene (5 bases). With 6 bases removed from V and 2 bases from J, the gap between germline ends came to 17 bases. Germline loops: CDR1 MNHNY, CDR2 SVGAGI (reference sequence). This CDR3 contains 15 residues. The CDR3 here is CASSPHRGWTYEQYF. The CDR3 nucleotides are TGTGCCAGCAGCCCCCATAGAGGGTGGACCTACGAGCAGTACTTC.

The genes are TRBV14 and TRBJ2-7; 10 positions match TRBD2. The CDR3 runs 14 residues. With V trimmed by 4 bases and J by 2 bases, 2 bases remained unmatched. CDR1 and CDR2 from the germline V gene are SGHDN and FVKESK. This CDR3 is CASSLAGGPYEQYF. The CDR3 DNA reads as TGTGCCAGCAGCCTAGCGGGAGGACCCTACGAGCAGTACTTC.

The rearrangement uses TRBV10-1 and TRBJ1-2, with D unresolved. V was shortened by 8 bases and J by 10 bases, with 11 bases between the two germline ends. The CDR3 has 10 amino acids. CDR1 is WNHNN and CDR2 is SYGVQD in the germline V gene (reference sequence). The CDR3: CASPGALYTF. CDR3 bases: TGCGCCAGCCCCGGCGCGCTCTACACCTTC.

V usage is TRBV5-8 and J usage is TRBJ2-1, with TRBD2 identical over 11 bases. Losses at the gene ends were 4 bases for V and 7 bases for J; bases not matched to a gene: 7. There are 15 residues in the CDR3. The V gene's germline CDR1 is SGHTS and CDR2 YDEGEE. The CDR3 spells CASSPVSGRVNEQFF. The CDR3 DNA reads TGTGCCAGCAGCCCTGTTAGCGGGAGGGTAAATGAGCAGTTCTTC.

The rearrangement uses TRBV2 and TRBJ1-5; D ambiguous. V was cut by 1 base and J by 1 base, with 11 bases left in between. This CDR3 spans 16 amino acids. Germline loops: CDR1 SNHLY, CDR2 FYNNEI. CDR3 nucleotide sequence: TGTGCCAGCAGTGAAGTGGGTGGGCTAAGCAATCAGCCCCAGCATTTT. This translates into CASSEVGGLSNQPQHF.

The CDR3 DNA reads as TGTGCCTGGAGTGGTGGTGGTTCACCCCTCCACTTT. It specifies CAWSGGGSPLHF. V gene TRBV30 combines with J gene TRBJ1-6; unclear D gene. The V end was cut by 1 base, the J end by 9 bases, with 7 bases between. CDR3 length: 12 amino acids. CDR1 and CDR2 from the germline V gene are GTSNPN and SVGIG (reference sequence).

The genes are TRBV9 and TRBJ1-6, with a tentative D call TRBD1 (5 bases). V lost 0 bases to trimming and J lost 6 bases, with 13 bases between them. Looked up from germline, CDR1 is SGDLS and CDR2 is YYNGEE. The CDR3 loop spans 16 amino acids. CDR3 sequence reads: CASSVDFSTANSPLHF. For the CDR3, the DNA is TGTGCCAGCAGCGTAGATTTCTCGACAGCTAATTCACCCCTCCACTTT.

The chain joins TRBV5-1 to TRBJ1-1, with D perhaps TRBD1 (5 bases). V lost 0 bases to trimming and J lost 1 base, with 10 bases between them. Germline values: CDR1 SGHRS, CDR2 YFSETQ. The CDR3 consists of 15 residues. CDR3 in amino acids: CASSLAEGTNTEAFF. DNA of the CDR3: TGCGCCAGCAGCTTGGCCGAGGGGACGAACACTGAAGCTTTCTTT.

The CDR3 protein is CASSLSISASYEQYF. As DNA, the CDR3 is TGCGCCAGCAGCTTAAGTATTTCGGCTTCCTACGAGCAGTACTTC. The gene calls are TRBV5-1 and TRBJ2-7, with no clear D. Trimming shortened V by 2 bases and J by 1 base, and 13 bases separated the two germline ends. CDR3 length: 15 residues. CDR1 is SGHRS and CDR2 is YFSETQ in the germline V gene. The full variable domain, rest sourced from reference TRBV5-1 and TRBJ2-7, is KAGVTQTPRYLIKTRGQQVTLSCSPISGHRSVSWYQQTPGQGLQFLFEYFSETQRNKGNFPGRFSGRQFSNSRSEMNVSTLELGDSALYLCASSLSISASYEQYFGPGTRLTVT.

The CDR3 coding sequence is TGTGCCAGCAGCTTAGGGAGGACTAGCGCTGAGCAGTTCTTC. This sequence encodes CASSLGRTSAEQFF. The rearrangement uses TRBV7-6 and TRBJ2-1; 9 bases match TRBD2. The CDR3 has 14 residues. Germline CDR1 SGHVS, CDR2 FNYEAQ. The J segment lost 9 bases and the V segment lost 1 base, leaving 4 bases of the junction unmatched.

This rearrangement joins TRBV5-5 to TRBJ1-2; possibly TRBD1 for D (6 bases). CDR3 size: 14 residues. Deletions cut 4 bases from V and 6 bases from J, with 16 bases between. Germline values: CDR1 SGHKS, CDR2 YYEKEE (reference sequence). As DNA, the CDR3 is TGTGCCAGCAGCCGGGGACATCTGGGCGATGGCTACACCTTC. Protein sequence: CASSRGHLGDGYTF.